The T cell receptor beta chain described here comes from a study of OX40 agonist ivuxolimab in advanced cancers. Study-wide background: An agonistic human IgG2 monoclonal antibody against OX40 (CD134) was given.

The protocol was immunoSEQ multiplex PCR, while the TCRdb copy is restricted to in-frame clones and leaves out a portion. This table holds tens of thousands of clones, 90% to 95% found once. Trimming at V came to 0 bases and at J to 3 bases, leaving 4 bases not matched to a gene. The germline gives CDR1 SEHNR, CDR2 FQNEAQ (reference sequence). The CDR3 is made up of 16 amino acids. The TCR originated in an adult with an advanced solid tumor such as melanoma, head and neck, liver or kidney cancer. The material was CD4+ or CD8+ T cells sorted from blood, obtained in a trial of the OX40 agonist ivuxolimab. The chain combines TRBV7-9 with TRBJ2-2, with TRBD1 identical over 7 bases. The CDR3 loop reads CASSLAVGGYTGELFF. The CDR3 DNA reads as TGTGCCAGCAGCTTAGCAGTAGGGGGCTACACCGGGGAGCTGTTTTTT.